This T cell receptor (beta chain) is drawn from a study of CD8+CD57+ T cells in acquired aplastic anemia. About the study: Isolated CD4+ and CD8+ cells, once sorted, yielded DNA averaging 3.2 ug. Findings and limits, study-wide: The same twenty-nine CD8+ CDR3 sequences occurred in patients and in controls.

Points on this clonotype: Antigen unknown.

The CDR3 has 11 amino acids. V lost 8 bases and J 5 bases, leaving 7 bases between the germline ends. Germline values: CDR1 SGHVS, CDR2 FNYEAQ. Patients chosen for sequencing had shown CD8+CD57+ cell expansion by flow cytometry. A severe acquired aplastic anemia diagnosis applied to all patients. Profiling of TCR beta VDJ combinations and CDR3 sequences used genomic DNA as template. Using its own MiXCR run on the reads, TCRdb lists one record per CDR3 protein. The sample consists of approximately 470,000 distinct CDR3 sequences, over 25% of them appearing once. The J gene is TRBJ2-1, the V gene TRBV7-6; D unclear. The source of this sequence is a human donor with aplastic anemia. Sample: sorted CD4+, CD8+, or CD8+CD57+ T cells (not recorded which) from PBMCs. CDR3: CASGEHNEQFF. Here the CDR3 DNA reads TGTGCCAGCGGCGAGCACAATGAGCAGTTCTTC.